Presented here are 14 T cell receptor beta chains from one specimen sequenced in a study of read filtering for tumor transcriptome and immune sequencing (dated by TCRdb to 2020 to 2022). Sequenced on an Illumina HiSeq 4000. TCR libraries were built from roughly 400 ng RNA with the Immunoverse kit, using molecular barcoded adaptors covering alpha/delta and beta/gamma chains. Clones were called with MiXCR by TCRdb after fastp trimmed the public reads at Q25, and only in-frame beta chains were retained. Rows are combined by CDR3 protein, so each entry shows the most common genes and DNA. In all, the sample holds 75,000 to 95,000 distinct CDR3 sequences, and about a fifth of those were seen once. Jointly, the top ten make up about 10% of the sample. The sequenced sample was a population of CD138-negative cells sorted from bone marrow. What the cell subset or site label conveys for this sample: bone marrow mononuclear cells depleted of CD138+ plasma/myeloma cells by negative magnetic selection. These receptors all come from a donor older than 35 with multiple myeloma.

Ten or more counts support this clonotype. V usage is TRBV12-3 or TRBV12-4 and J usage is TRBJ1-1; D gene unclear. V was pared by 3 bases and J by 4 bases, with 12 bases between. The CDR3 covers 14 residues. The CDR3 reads CASSLARRITEAFF. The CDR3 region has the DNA TGTGCCAGCAGTTTGGCCAGGCGGATCACTGAAGCTTTCTTT.

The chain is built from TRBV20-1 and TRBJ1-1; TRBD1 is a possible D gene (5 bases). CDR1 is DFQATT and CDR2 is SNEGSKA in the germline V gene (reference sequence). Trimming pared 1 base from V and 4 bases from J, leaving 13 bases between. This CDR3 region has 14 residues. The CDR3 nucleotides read TGCAGTGCTAGAGCTGGGTCGGGGGGCACTGAAGCTTTCTTT. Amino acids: CSARAGSGGTEAFF.

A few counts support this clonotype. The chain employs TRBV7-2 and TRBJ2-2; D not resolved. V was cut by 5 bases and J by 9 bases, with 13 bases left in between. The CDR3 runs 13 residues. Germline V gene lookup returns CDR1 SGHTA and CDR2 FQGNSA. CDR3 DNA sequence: TGTGCCAGCAGCGGGATGAGTCCCCGGGAGCTGTTTTTT. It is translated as CASSGMSPRELFF.

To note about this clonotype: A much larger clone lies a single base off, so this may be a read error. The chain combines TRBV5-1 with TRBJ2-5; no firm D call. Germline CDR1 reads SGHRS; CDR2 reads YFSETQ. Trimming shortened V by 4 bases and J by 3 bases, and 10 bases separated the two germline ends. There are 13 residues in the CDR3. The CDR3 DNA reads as TGCGCCAGCAGCAGGGCAAGAAAAGAGACCCAGTACTTC. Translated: CASSRARKETQYF. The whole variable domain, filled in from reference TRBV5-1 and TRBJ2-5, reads KAGVTQTPRYLIKTRGQQVTLSCSPISGHRSVSWYQQTPGQGLQFLFEYFSETQRNKGNFPGRFSGRQFSNSRSEMNVSTLELGDSALYLCASSRARKETQYFGPGTRLLVL.

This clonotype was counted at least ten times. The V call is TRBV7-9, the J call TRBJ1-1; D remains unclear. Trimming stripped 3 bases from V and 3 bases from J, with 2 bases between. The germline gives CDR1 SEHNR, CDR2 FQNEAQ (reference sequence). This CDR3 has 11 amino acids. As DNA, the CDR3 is TGTGCCAGCAGCTTGTACACTGAAGCTTTCTTT. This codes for CASSLYTEAFF.

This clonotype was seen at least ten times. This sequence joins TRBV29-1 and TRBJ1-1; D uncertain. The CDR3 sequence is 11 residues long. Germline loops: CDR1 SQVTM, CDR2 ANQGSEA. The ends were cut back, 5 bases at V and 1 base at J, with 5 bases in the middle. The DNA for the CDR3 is TGCAGCGTTTTGGAGAACACTGAAGCTTTCTTT. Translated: CSVLENTEAFF.

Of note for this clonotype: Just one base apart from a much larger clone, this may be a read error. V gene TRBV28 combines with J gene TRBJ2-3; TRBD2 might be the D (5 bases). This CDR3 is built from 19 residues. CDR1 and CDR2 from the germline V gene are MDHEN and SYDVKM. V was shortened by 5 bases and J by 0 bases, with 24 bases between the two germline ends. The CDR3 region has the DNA TGTGCCAGCAGTGCGATGATACCCGGGATACTTACTAGCACAGATACGCAGTATTTT. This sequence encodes CASSAMIPGILTSTDTQYF.

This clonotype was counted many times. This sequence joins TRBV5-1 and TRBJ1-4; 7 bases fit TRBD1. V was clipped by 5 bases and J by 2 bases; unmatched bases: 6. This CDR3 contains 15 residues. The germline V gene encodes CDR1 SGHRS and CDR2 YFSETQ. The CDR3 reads CASRRTGATNEKLFF. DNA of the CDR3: TGCGCCAGCAGACGAACAGGGGCTACTAATGAAAAACTGTTTTTT.

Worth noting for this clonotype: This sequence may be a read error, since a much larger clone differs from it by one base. Here the CDR3 reads CASTTGADTQYF. CDR3 sequence (DNA): TGTGCCAGCACCACCGGGGCAGATACGCAGTATTTT. The chain combines TRBV2 with TRBJ2-3, with D tentatively TRBD2 (5 bases). CDR3 length: 12 amino acids. Trimming cost V 7 bases and J 4 bases, with 9 bases left between them. Germline V gene data show CDR1 as SNHLY and CDR2 as FYNNEI.

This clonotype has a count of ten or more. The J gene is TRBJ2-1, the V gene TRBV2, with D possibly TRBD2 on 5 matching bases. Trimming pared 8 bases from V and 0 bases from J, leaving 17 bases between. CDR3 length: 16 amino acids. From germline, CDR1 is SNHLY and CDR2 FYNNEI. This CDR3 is CASAEEAASSYNEQFF. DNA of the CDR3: TGTGCCAGCGCGGAGGAGGCGGCGAGCTCCTACAATGAGCAGTTCTTC.

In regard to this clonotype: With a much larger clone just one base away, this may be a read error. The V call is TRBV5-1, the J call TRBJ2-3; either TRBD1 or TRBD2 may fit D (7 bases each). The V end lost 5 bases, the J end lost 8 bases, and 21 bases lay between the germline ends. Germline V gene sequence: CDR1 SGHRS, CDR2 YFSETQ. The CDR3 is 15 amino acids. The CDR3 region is CASRPLGGGEGTQYF. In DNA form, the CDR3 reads TGCGCCAGCAGGCCCCTGGGAGGGGGCGAAGGTACGCAGTATTTT. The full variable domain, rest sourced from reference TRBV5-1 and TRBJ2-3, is KAGVTQTPRYLIKTRGQQVTLSCSPISGHRSVSWYQQTPGQGLQFLFEYFSETQRNKGNFPGRFSGRQFSNSRSEMNVSTLELGDSALYLCASRPLGGGEGTQYFGPGTRLTVL.

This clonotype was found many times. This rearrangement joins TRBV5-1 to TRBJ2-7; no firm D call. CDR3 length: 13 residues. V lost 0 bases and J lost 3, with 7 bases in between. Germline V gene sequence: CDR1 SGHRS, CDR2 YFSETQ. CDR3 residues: CASSLASSYEQYF. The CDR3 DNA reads TGCGCCAGCAGCTTGGCGTCGAGCTACGAGCAGTACTTC.

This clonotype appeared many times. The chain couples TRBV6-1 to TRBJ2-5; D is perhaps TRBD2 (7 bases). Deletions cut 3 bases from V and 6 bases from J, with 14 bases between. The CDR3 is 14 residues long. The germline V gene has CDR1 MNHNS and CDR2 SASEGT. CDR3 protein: CASSEGGGSKTQYF. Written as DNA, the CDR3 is TGTGCCAGCAGTGAGGGCGGGGGCTCTAAGACCCAGTACTTC.

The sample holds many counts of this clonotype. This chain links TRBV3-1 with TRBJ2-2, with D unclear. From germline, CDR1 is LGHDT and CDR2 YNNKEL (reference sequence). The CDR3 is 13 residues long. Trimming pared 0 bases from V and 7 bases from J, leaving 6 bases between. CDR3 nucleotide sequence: TGTGCCAGCAGCCAAGATCAGCACGGGGAGCTGTTTTTT. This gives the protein CASSQDQHGELFF.